Described below is a single TCR beta chain sequence and its context. The target antigen is unknown. Here immunoSEQ multiplex PCR was the method, and the copy in TCRdb shows in-frame clones only, minus some. Altogether over 80,000 clones are present, 75% to 90% being singletons, with the ten largest covering more than 0.65%. These data come from a study of radiotherapy plus CTLA-4 blockade in lung cancer. Study results and limitations: TCR clones originating in tumors grew in number in blood after radiotherapy plus ipilimumab.

After removal of 2 bases from V and 6 bases from J, the junction contained 6 bases not matched to a gene. The germline gives CDR1 KGHSH, CDR2 LQKENI. This CDR3 has 14 amino acids. The J gene is TRBJ1-1, the V gene TRBV18, with 7 bases aligning to TRBD1. This TCR came from a human donor with non-small cell lung cancer who had stable disease on radiotherapy plus ipilimumab. Here the sequenced sample was peripheral blood, taken from a patient treated with radiotherapy plus ipilimumab. In nucleotides, the CDR3 is TGTGCCAGCTCACCAAGGGGGCTTATCGCTGAAGCTTTCTTT. It is translated as CASSPRGLIAEAFF.